This TCR beta chain was sequenced in a study of Graves' ophthalmopathy and Graves' hyperthyroidism. RNA transcripts were the source from which TCR beta CDR3 regions were amplified. The authors performed first-round RT-PCR with HTBI primers and then a second-round multiplex PCR. TCRdb ran MiXCR on the multiplex PCR reads and lists one entry per CDR3 protein. This table holds just over 400,000 distinct CDR3 sequences, 21% found once. J gave up 7 bases and V 7 bases, and 6 bases lay outside the gene matches. CDR1 is MNHNS, CDR2 SASEGT, per germline. CDR3 length equals 13 residues. The TCR was taken from a woman younger than 35 with stable Graves' hyperthyroidism. The chain uses TRBV6-1 and TRBJ1-2; 10 bases fit TRBD1. The specimen sequenced was peripheral blood. DNA for the CDR3: TGTGCCAGCATAGACAGGGGGCTAAGTGGCTACACCTTC. This codes for CASIDRGLSGYTF.